This is a list of T cell receptor beta chains from one sample in a study of cytomegalovirus exposure and HLA in healthy donors. Generated by immunoSEQ multiplex PCR, the TCRdb table keeps only in-frame clones and is missing some. Among fewer than 150,000 clones listed, about 77% were seen once. The sequenced sample consisted of PBMCs. The receptors were sampled from a man aged 50 or older in good health and CMV-seronegative. The CDR3 runs from the conserved cysteine through the conserved F or W. Fields, in order: V gene, J gene, D gene, clone size, CDR3 DNA, CDR3 protein. The D gene is left open where the match is weak. The size field is filled for only some rows; it gives once, few, many or a size class.

TRBV19	TRBJ1-5	TRBD1	.	TGTGCCAGTCGAGGGGGGACAGGGGGACAGCCCCAGCATTTT	CASRGGTGGQPQHF
TRBV7-3	TRBJ2-1	TRBD2	.	TGTGCCAGCAGCCCCCGAGCGGGGGGCAACATCAATGAGCAGTTCTTC	CASSPRAGGNINEQFF
TRBV27	TRBJ2-7	.	.	TGTGCCAGCAGTTTATCCCCCGGGTATCGGTACGAGCAGTACTTC	CASSLSPGYRYEQYF
TRBV28	TRBJ1-2	.	.	TGTGCCAGCACCCTGGCCAGCTATGGCTACACCTTC	CASTLASYGYTF
TRBV28	TRBJ2-4	TRBD2	.	TGTGCCAGCAGTTTATATAGCGGGAGGGGCAAAAACATTCAGTACTTC	CASSLYSGRGKNIQYF
TRBV6-5	TRBJ2-2	.	few	TGTGCCAGCAGGGGACAACCGAACACCGGGGAGCTGTTTTTT	CASRGQPNTGELFF
TRBV11-3	TRBJ2-2	TRBD2	.	TGTGCCAGCAGCTTACCCGGACTAGTGTTCCTCGGGGAGCTGTTTTTT	CASSLPGLVFLGELFF
TRBV5-7	TRBJ1-5	TRBD1	.	TGTGCCAGCAGCTTGGGGGGACAGAGCAATCAGCCCCAGCATTTT	CASSLGGQSNQPQHF
TRBV28	TRBJ2-2	TRBD1	once	TGTGCCAGCAGTTCAGCCGGGACAGGGACCGGGGAGCTGTTTTTT	CASSSAGTGTGELFF
TRBV6-5	TRBJ2-3	TRBD1	.	TGTGCCAGCAAAAAGACAGGGGGCTGGACAGATACGCAGTATTTT	CASKKTGGWTDTQYF
TRBV27	TRBJ2-3	.	.	TGTGCCAGCAGTTCACCGGGGGGCCGAAGCACAGATACGCAGTATTTT	CASSSPGGRSTDTQYF
TRBV25-1	TRBJ2-3	TRBD1	once	TGTGCCAGCAGTGGGACAGGGGACACAGATACGCAGTATTTT	CASSGTGDTDTQYF
TRBV19	TRBJ2-6	.	.	TGTGCCAGTAAGAGGTCCGGGGGGGCCAACGTCCTGACTTTC	CASKRSGGANVLTF
TRBV29-1	TRBJ2-2	.	.	TGCAGCGTTGAATCAGAGAACACCGGGGAGCTGTTTTTT	CSVESENTGELFF
TRBV19	TRBJ1-5	TRBD1	.	TGTGCCAGTACCTTGGGACAGGTTAGCAATCAGCCCCAGCATTTT	CASTLGQVSNQPQHF
TRBV6-5	TRBJ1-2	.	.	TGTGCCAGCAGTTACAGTCGGTCGGGATCGGGCTACACCTTC	CASSYSRSGSGYTF
TRBV28	TRBJ1-4	.	.	TGTGCCAGCAGTAGGGCGCGGGGGGGCGTATCTGCTGAAAAACTGTTTTTT	CASSRARGGVSAEKLFF
TRBV5-4	TRBJ2-6	.	.	TGTGCCAGCAGCTCCCTAGCTGGCGGGGCCAACGTCCTGACTTTC	CASSSLAGGANVLTF
TRBV11-3	TRBJ2-5	.	.	TGTGCCAGCAGCTTAGAAGGACCCACGGGAAAGACCCAGTACTTC	CASSLEGPTGKTQYF
TRBV18	TRBJ1-1	TRBD1	.	TGTGCCAGCTCACTCGGACAGGGGAACACTGAAGCTTTCTTT	CASSLGQGNTEAFF
TRBV6-6	TRBJ1-5	TRBD1	.	TGTGCCAGCAGTTCAGTACAGGGGGGCAATCAGCCCCAGCATTTT	CASSSVQGGNQPQHF
TRBV19	TRBJ1-2	TRBD1	.	TGTGCCAGTAGTGAGCCGGGACAGGGGGCTTCTAACTATGGCTACACCTTC	CASSEPGQGASNYGYTF
TRBV28	TRBJ2-7	.	.	TGTGGCGTTGGGGGGACGTACGAGCAGTACTTC	CGVGGTYEQYF
TRBV2	TRBJ2-1	TRBD2	.	TGTGCCAGCAGTGGGGGCACGGGGGGGTCCATCGTGACTGCCCTCGGGGATGAGCAGTTCTTC	CASSGGTGGSIVTALGDEQFF
TRBV10-3	TRBJ2-7	TRBD1	few	TGTGCCATCCGGGACAGGGCCGCCTACGAGCAGTACTTC	CAIRDRAAYEQYF
TRBV18	TRBJ1-2	TRBD1	.	TGTGCCAGCTCACCAAGCTCGGGACAGGACTATGGCTACACCTTC	CASSPSSGQDYGYTF
TRBV27	TRBJ2-7	.	.	TGTGCCAGCAGTTTCGGAGCTACCTACGAGCAGTACTTC	CASSFGATYEQYF
TRBV6-1	TRBJ1-5	TRBD1	.	TGTGCCAGCAGGTACGGGACAGAAAATCAGCCCCAGCATTTT	CASRYGTENQPQHF